This T cell receptor beta chain was profiled in a study of monozygotic twins with inflammatory bowel disease. Germline V gene sequence: CDR1 SGHRS, CDR2 YFSETQ. The CDR3 is 15 amino acids. As regards this clonotype: The antigen remains undetermined.

Study-level results: Similarity of repertoires did not differ between concordant and discordant twins, possibly from limited power.

Each CDR3 protein gets one entry in TCRdb, which reprocessed the 5' RACE reads and gives no DNA. The listing records some 200,000 distinct CDR3 sequences. Whole blood supplied total RNA, and T cells were not sorted. This chain links TRBV5-1 with TRBJ2-1; TCRdb's assignment of TRBD1 cannot be checked, as there is no DNA. Sequencing was performed on blood. The source is a human donor with ulcerative colitis or Crohn's disease, or a healthy co-twin of an affected twin (not recorded which). The CDR3 here is CASGTGTGTHNEQFF.